This T cell receptor (beta chain) was observed in a study of patients with pleural tuberculosis (dated by TCRdb to between 2014 and 2016). TCRdb lists the instrument as Illumina Genome Analyzer IIx. The public sequencing data were trimmed at Q25 with fastp and processed into clonotypes with MiXCR by TCRdb, which kept only in-frame beta chains. Rows are combined by CDR3 protein, so each entry shows the most common genes and DNA. This sample comprises nearly 30,000 distinct CDR3 sequences, about 18% of them detected only once. The biggest ten clones account for approximately 3.7% of the sample. V drops 2 bases and J drops 4 bases, leaving 12 bases in between. CDR1 and CDR2 were assigned from the germline V gene as SGHTA and FQGNSA. The CDR3 runs 15 amino acids, cysteine and phenylalanine included. Only the CDR3 DNA stays, 45 bases, in frame from base 1. This clonotype came up many times. It has no known antigen specificity. No base qualities exist here, and no much larger clone lies one base off it.

The sequenced sample was peripheral blood. The V and J segments used are TRBV7-2 and TRBJ1-5; D gene: possibly TRBD1, on 5 matching bases. The receptor was derived from a human donor with pleural tuberculosis. The nucleotide sequence is TGTGCCAGCAGCTTATTCCAGGGAGGTAATCAGCCCCAGCATTTT. It translates as CASSLFQGGNQPQHF.